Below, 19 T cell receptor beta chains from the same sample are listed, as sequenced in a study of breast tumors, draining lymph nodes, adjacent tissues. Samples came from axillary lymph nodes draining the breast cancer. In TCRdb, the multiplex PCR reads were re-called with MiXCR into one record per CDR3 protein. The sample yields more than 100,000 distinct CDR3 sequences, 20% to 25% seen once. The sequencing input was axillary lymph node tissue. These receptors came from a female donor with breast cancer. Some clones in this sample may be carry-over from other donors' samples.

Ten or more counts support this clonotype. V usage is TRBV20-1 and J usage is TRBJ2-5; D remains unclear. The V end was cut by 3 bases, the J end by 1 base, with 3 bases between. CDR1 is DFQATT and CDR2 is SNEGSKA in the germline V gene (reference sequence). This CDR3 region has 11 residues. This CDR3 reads CSASFQETQYF. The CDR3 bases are TGCAGTGCTAGCTTCCAAGAGACCCAGTACTTC.

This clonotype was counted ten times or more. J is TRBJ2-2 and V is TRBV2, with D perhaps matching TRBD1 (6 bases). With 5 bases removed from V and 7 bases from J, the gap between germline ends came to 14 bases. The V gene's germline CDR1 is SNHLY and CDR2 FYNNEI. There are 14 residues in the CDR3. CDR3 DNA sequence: TGTGCCAGCAGTACAGGGACCAGAAACGGGGAGCTGTTTTTT. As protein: CASSTGTRNGELFF.

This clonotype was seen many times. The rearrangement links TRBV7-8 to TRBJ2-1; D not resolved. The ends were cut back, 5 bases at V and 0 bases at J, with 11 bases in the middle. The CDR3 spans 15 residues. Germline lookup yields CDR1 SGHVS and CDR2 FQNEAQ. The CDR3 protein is CASSPSPVSYNEQFF. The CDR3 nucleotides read TGTGCCAGCAGCCCTAGTCCGGTCTCCTACAATGAGCAGTTCTTC.

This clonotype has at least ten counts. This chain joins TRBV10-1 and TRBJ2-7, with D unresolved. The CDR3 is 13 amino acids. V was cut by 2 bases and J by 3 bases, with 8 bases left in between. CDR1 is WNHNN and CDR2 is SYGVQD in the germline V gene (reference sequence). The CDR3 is CASSEGLIYEQYF. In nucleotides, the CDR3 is TGCGCCAGCAGTGAGGGGTTGATCTACGAGCAGTACTTC.

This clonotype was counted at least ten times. The CDR3 reads CASSLGQVRTDTQYF. CDR3 nucleotides: TGTGCCAGCAGCTTGGGGCAGGTGCGCACAGATACGCAGTATTTT. The rearrangement uses TRBV5-8 and TRBJ2-3; D remains ambiguous. CDR1 and CDR2 from the germline V gene are SGHTS and YDEGEE. The length of the CDR3 is 15 residues. V was clipped by 0 bases and J by 1 base, with 9 bases between them. Based on the CDR3 plus reference TRBV5-8 and TRBJ2-3, the full variable domain is EAGVTQSPTHLIKTRGQQATLRCSPISGHTSVYWYQQALGLGLQFLLWYDEGEERNRGNFPPRFSGRQFPNYSSELNVNALELEDSALYLCASSLGQVRTDTQYFGPGTRLTVL.

Here the CDR3 reads CASSFLGGSYNEQFF. DNA of the CDR3: TGTGCCAGCAGCTTCTTGGGCGGCTCCTACAATGAGCAGTTCTTC. The chain uses TRBV5-5 and TRBJ2-1; D is undetermined. CDR1 and CDR2 from the germline V gene are SGHKS and YYEKEE (reference sequence). Trimming took 2 bases from V and 0 from J, leaving 9 bases between them. This CDR3 is built from 15 residues.

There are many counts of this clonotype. The CDR3 protein is CSAREGGGSQPQHF. The CDR3 coding sequence is TGCAGTGCTAGAGAGGGAGGGGGAAGTCAGCCCCAGCATTTT. This chain uses TRBV20-1 with TRBJ1-5, with a tentative D call TRBD1 (6 bases). The V end lost 0 bases, the J end lost 6 bases, and 12 bases lay between the germline ends. The CDR3 consists of 14 residues. Germline CDR1 is DFQATT and CDR2 is SNEGSKA (reference sequence).

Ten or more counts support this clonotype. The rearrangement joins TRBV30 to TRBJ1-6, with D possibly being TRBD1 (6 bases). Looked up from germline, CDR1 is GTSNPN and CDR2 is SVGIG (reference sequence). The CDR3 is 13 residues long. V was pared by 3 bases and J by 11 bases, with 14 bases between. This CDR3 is CAWRDRPRAPLHF. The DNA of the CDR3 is TGTGCCTGGAGAGACAGGCCAAGGGCACCCCTCCACTTT.

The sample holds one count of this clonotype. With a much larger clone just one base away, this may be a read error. The CDR3 reads CAGSGGPGQREQFF. CDR3 DNA: TGTGCCGGCAGTGGGGGTCCTGGACAGCGCGAGCAGTTCTTC. This chain joins TRBV6-1 and TRBJ2-1; tentative D call: TRBD1 (6 bases). The CDR3 loop spans 14 amino acids. The germline V gene encodes CDR1 MNHNS and CDR2 SASEGT.

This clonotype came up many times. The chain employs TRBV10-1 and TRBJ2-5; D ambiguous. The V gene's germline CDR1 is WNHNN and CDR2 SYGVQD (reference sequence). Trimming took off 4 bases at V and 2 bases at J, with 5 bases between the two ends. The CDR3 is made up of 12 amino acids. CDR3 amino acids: CASSAGQETQYF. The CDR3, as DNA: TGCGCCAGCAGTGCCGGGCAAGAGACCCAGTACTTC.

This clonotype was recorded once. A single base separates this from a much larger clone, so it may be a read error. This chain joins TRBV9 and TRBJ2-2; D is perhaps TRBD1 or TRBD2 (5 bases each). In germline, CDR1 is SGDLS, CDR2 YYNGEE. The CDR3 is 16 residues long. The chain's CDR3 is CASSLSRGTGTGELSF. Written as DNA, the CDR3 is TGTGCCAGCAGCCTCAGCCGAGGCACTGGGACCGGGGAGCTGTCTTTT.

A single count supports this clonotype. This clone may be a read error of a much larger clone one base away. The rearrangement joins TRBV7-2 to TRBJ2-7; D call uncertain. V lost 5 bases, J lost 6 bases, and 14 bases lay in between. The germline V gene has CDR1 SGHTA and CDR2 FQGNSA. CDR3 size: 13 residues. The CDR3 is CASSTSTGSEQYF. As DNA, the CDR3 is TGTGCCAGCAGCACGTCGACTGGTTCCGAGCAGTACTTC.

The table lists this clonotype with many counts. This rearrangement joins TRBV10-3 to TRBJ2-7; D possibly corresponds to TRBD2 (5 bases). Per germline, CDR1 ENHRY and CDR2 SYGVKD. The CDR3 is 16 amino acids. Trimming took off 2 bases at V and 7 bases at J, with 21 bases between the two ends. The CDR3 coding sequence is TGTGCCATCAGTGAGCACGAGGGAAAATCCCCTAGAGAGCAGTACTTC. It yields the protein CAISEHEGKSPREQYF.

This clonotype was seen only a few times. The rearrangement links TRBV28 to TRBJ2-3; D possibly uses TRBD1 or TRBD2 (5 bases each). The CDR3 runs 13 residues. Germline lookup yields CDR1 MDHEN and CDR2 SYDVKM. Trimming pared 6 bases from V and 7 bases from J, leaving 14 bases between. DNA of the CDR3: TGTGCCAGCAGACCGGGACGCCTAAATACGCAGTATTTT. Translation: CASRPGRLNTQYF.

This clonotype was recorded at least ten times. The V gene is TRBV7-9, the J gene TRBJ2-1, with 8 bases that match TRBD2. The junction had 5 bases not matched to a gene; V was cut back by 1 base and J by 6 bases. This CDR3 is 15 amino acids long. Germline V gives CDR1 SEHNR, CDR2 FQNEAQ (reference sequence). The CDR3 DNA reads TGTGCCAGCAGCTTAGAAGCGGGAGTTGGCAATGAGCAGTTCTTC. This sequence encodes CASSLEAGVGNEQFF.

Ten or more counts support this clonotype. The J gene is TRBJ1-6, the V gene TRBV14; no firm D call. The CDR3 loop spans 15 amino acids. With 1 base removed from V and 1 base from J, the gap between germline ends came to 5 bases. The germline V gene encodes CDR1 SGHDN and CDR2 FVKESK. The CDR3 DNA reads TGTGCCAGCAGCCAAGGGCAGTCCTATAATTCACCCCTCCACTTT. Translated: CASSQGQSYNSPLHF.

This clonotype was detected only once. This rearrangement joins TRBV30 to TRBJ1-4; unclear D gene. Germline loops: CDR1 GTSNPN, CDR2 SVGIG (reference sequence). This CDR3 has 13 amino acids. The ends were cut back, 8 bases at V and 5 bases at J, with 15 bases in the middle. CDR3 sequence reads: CARNGERNEKLFF. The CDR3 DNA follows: TGTGCCCGGAATGGGGAGCGGAATGAAAAACTGTTTTTT.

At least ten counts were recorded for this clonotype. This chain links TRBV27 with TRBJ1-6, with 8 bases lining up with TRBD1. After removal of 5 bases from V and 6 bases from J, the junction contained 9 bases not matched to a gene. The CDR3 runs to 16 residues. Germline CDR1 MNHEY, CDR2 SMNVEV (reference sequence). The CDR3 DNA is TGTGCCAGCAGTCTACGGACAGGGTTGAGTAATTCACCCCTCCACTTT. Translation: CASSLRTGLSNSPLHF.

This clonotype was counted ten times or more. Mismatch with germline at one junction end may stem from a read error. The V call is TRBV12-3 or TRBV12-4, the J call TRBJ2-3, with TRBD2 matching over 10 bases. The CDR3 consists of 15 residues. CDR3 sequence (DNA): TGTGCCAGCAGTCTAGCGGGAGCGCTGACAGATACGCAGTATTTT. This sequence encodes CASSLAGALTDTQYF.